These 9 T cell receptor beta chains came from one sample sequenced in a study of T cell responses to AZD1222 COVID-19 vaccine. Assay: immunoSEQ multiplex PCR; the TCRdb copy retains only in-frame clones and omits some. The table has fewer than 200,000 clones, more than 80% seen once; the top ten hold roughly 6.5%. The sample here was peripheral blood, taken on day 0 of AZD1222 vaccination. The receptors were gathered from an adult in good health.

The chain carries TRBV9 and TRBJ2-3; 11 bases align to TRBD2. The CDR3 contains 16 residues. CDR1 is SGDLS and CDR2 is YYNGEE in the germline V gene. With V trimmed by 2 bases and J by 2 bases, 4 bases remained unmatched. Written as DNA, the CDR3 is TGTGCCAGCAGCGTCGGGACTAGCGGACCCACAGATACGCAGTATTTT. Amino acids: CASSVGTSGPTDTQYF. Full variable domain (rest looked up from reference TRBV9 and TRBJ2-3): DSGVTQTPKHLITATGQRVTLRCSPRSGDLSVYWYQQSLDQGLQFLIQYYNGEERAKGNILERFSAQQFPDLHSELNLSSLELGDSALYFCASSVGTSGPTDTQYFGPGTRLTVL.

This clone was observed a single time. The genes are TRBV6-5 and TRBJ2-7; 9 bases are shared with TRBD1. CDR1 and CDR2 (germline): MNHEY, SVGAGI. This CDR3 region has 15 residues. The V segment lost 0 bases and the J segment 4 bases; nucleotides outside the gene matches: 4. CDR3 amino acids: CASSYSGQGFYEQYF. In nucleotides, the CDR3 is TGTGCCAGCAGTTACTCAGGACAGGGGTTTTACGAGCAGTACTTC.

This clone was observed a handful of times. The rearrangement links TRBV28 to TRBJ1-3; D is unresolved. The CDR3 covers 12 residues. The V gene's germline CDR1 is MDHEN and CDR2 SYDVKM. Trimming took 6 bases from V and 0 from J, leaving 3 bases between them. The CDR3 DNA is TGTGCCAGCAGAAACTCTGGAAACACCATATATTTT. It translates to CASRNSGNTIYF. The variable domain in full, with the rest retrieved from reference TRBV28 and TRBJ1-3, is DVKVTQSSRYLVKRTGEKVFLECVQDMDHENMFWYRQDPGLGLRLIYFSYDVKMKEKGDIPEGYSVSREKKERFSLILESASTNQTSMYLCASRNSGNTIYFGEGSWLTVV.

J is TRBJ1-1 and V is TRBV19, with D uncertain. Germline assignment: CDR1 LNHDA and CDR2 SQIVND (reference sequence). The CDR3 consists of 11 residues. Trimming removed 6 bases at V and 7 bases at J, with 9 bases between. CDR3: CASRIRSEAFF. The CDR3 region has the DNA TGTGCCAGTAGGATTCGTAGTGAAGCTTTCTTT.

The J gene is TRBJ1-3, the V gene TRBV5-6; no clear D. This CDR3 region has 14 residues. V lost 2 bases and J lost 0, with 6 bases in between. Germline CDR1 SGHDT, CDR2 YYEEEE. The CDR3 loop is CASSFWGSGNTIYF. In DNA form, the CDR3 reads TGTGCCAGCAGCTTCTGGGGCTCTGGAAACACCATATATTTT.

A remark on this clone: This sample includes further DNA sequences coding for the same CDR3. The chain recombines TRBV3-1 (or the pseudogene TRBV3-2) with TRBJ2-7; perhaps D is TRBD1 or TRBD2 (5 bases each). V shed 0 bases and J shed 4 bases, with 7 bases lying between them. The CDR3 is 13 amino acids. Germline V lookup: CDR1 LGHDT, CDR2 YNNKEL (reference sequence). The DNA for the CDR3 is TGTGCCAGCAGCCAAGAGGGGGTATACGAGCAGTACTTC. Amino acid sequence: CASSQEGVYEQYF.

V gene TRBV5-6 combines with J gene TRBJ1-5; 9 positions agree with TRBD1. Germline V gives CDR1 SGHDT, CDR2 YYEEEE. With V trimmed by 4 bases and J by 4 bases, 3 bases remained unmatched. This CDR3 comprises 14 residues. This CDR3 is CASSGGTGNQPQHF. For the CDR3, the DNA is TGTGCCAGCAGCGGCGGGACAGGGAATCAGCCCCAGCATTTT.

This rearrangement joins TRBV19 to TRBJ2-2; 8 bases agree with TRBD1. Germline V gene data show CDR1 as LNHDA and CDR2 as SQIVND (reference sequence). The CDR3 covers 16 residues. Trimming took 5 bases from V and 5 from J; bases not matched to a gene: 10. As DNA, the CDR3 is TGTGCCAGTAGTCAAAGACAGGGGAGTTGGACCGGGGAGCTGTTTTTT. It translates to CASSQRQGSWTGELFF.

J is TRBJ2-7 and V is TRBV3-1 (or the pseudogene TRBV3-2), with a possible D match to TRBD2 (7 bases). This CDR3 spans 15 amino acids. Germline V lookup: CDR1 LGHDT, CDR2 YNNKEL (reference sequence). Trimming took off 4 bases at V and 7 bases at J, with 20 bases between the two ends. The CDR3 loop reads CASSPEGAGQREQYF. CDR3 sequence (DNA): TGTGCCAGCAGCCCAGAGGGAGCGGGACAAAGGGAGCAGTACTTC.